These 20 T cell receptor beta chains share one sample of origin, sequenced in a study of T cells in Graves' hyperthyroidism and ophthalmopathy. There were TCR beta CDR3 regions amplified from RNA transcripts. A first-round RT-PCR of the TCR CDR3 used the HTBI primer set. Using its own MiXCR run on the multiplex PCR reads, TCRdb lists one record per CDR3 protein. This table has about 840,000 distinct CDR3 sequences, 38% appearing once. Sequenced input: blood. Every receptor here comes from a man aged 18 to 35 with Graves' hyperthyroidism.

V is TRBV29-1 and J is TRBJ1-2; D is possibly TRBD1 (5 bases). V shed 5 bases and J shed 7 bases, with 5 bases lying between them. From germline, CDR1 is SQVTM and CDR2 ANQGSEA. The CDR3 runs to 9 residues. The CDR3 DNA sequence: TGCAGCGTTCAGGGTGGCTACACCTTC. Encoded protein: CSVQGGYTF. Filled out from reference TRBV29-1 and TRBJ1-2, the complete variable domain reads SAVISQKPSRDICQRGTSLTIQCQVDSQVTMMFWYRQQPGQSLTLIATANQGSEATYESGFVIDKFPISRPNLTFSTLTVSNMSPEDSSIYLCSVQGGYTFGSGTRLTVV.

The chain links TRBV20-1 to TRBJ2-5, with D perhaps matching TRBD2 (7 bases). This CDR3 has 17 amino acids. Trimming removed 0 bases at V and 0 bases at J, with 17 bases between. CDR1 and CDR2 from the germline V gene are DFQATT and SNEGSKA (reference sequence). The CDR3 loop reads CSARDWRRGLHQETQYF. CDR3 sequence (DNA): TGCAGTGCTAGAGATTGGAGGCGGGGGCTCCACCAAGAGACCCAGTACTTC.

The rearrangement uses TRBV2 and TRBJ2-2; D uncertain. CDR1 is SNHLY, CDR2 FYNNEI, per germline. V was shortened by 5 bases and J by 4 bases, with 14 bases between the two germline ends. This CDR3 has 15 residues. The CDR3, as DNA: TGTGCCAGCAGTCAAAGAACTTCGATCACCGGGGAGCTGTTTTTT. As protein: CASSQRTSITGELFF. Supplemented by reference TRBV2 and TRBJ2-2, the full variable domain reads EPEVTQTPSHQVTQMGQEVILRCVPISNHLYFYWYRQILGQKVEFLVSFYNNEISEKSEIFDDQFSVERPDGSNFTLKIRSTKLEDSAMYFCASSQRTSITGELFFGEGSRLTVL.

This clonotype was detected many times. This chain connects TRBV15 to TRBJ1-1; D is ambiguous. Germline V gene lookup returns CDR1 LNHNV and CDR2 YYDKDF (reference sequence). The V and J ends lost 1 base and 4 bases respectively, with 4 bases between them. This CDR3 spans 12 amino acids. CDR3 sequence (DNA): TGTGCCACCAGCAGAGGTAGCACTGAAGCTTTCTTT. Its protein product is CATSRGSTEAFF.

The gene calls are TRBV9 and TRBJ2-7; D remains ambiguous. Germline V gives CDR1 SGDLS, CDR2 YYNGEE. V lost 4 bases and J 6 bases, leaving 8 bases between the germline ends. This CDR3 has 11 residues. CDR3 in DNA: TGTGCCAGCAGCTATCACACCGAGCAGTACTTC. It specifies CASSYHTEQYF. Full variable domain (outside the CDR3, taken from reference TRBV9 and TRBJ2-7): DSGVTQTPKHLITATGQRVTLRCSPRSGDLSVYWYQQSLDQGLQFLIQYYNGEERAKGNILERFSAQQFPDLHSELNLSSLELGDSALYFCASSYHTEQYFGPGTRLTVT.

This clonotype was seen many times. One end of the junction fails to match germline, which may point to a read error. The gene calls are TRBV7-7 and TRBJ2-5, with D possibly matching TRBD2 (7 bases). Germline assignment: CDR1 SSHAT and CDR2 FNYEAQ (reference sequence). The CDR3 sequence is 15 residues long. The CDR3 here is CASSRDGGGPETQYF. CDR3 bases: TGTGCTAGCAGCCGGGATGGGGGGGGGCCGGAGACCCAGTACTTC.

This clonotype was recorded many times. The V call is TRBV4-2, the J call TRBJ2-2; 7 positions agree with TRBD1. CDR1 and CDR2 from the germline V gene are LGHNA and YNFKEQ. The CDR3 has 15 residues. Trimming removed 6 bases from V and 5 bases from J; junction bases left unmatched: 9. The CDR3 spells CASRSGTDHTGELFF. CDR3 nucleotides: TGTGCCAGCAGGTCCGGGACAGACCATACCGGGGAGCTGTTTTTT.

This clonotype was picked up many times. The chain uses TRBV10-3 and TRBJ2-7; 9 bases are shared with TRBD1. CDR3 length equals 13 residues. V dropped 8 bases and J dropped 6; count of bases not matched to a gene: 8. Germline CDR1 ENHRY, CDR2 SYGVKD. CDR3 nucleotide sequence: TGTGCCATCGGCGGGGACAGGGTAGGCGAGCAGTACTTC. Translating it yields CAIGGDRVGEQYF.

In this sample, this clonotype turned up a few times. The V and J genes are TRBV5-4 and TRBJ1-2, with D possibly matching TRBD1 (6 bases). This CDR3 spans 15 amino acids. V lost 4 bases, J lost 5 bases, and 18 bases lay in between. Germline lookup yields CDR1 SGHNT and CDR2 YYREEE (reference sequence). CDR3 region: CASSPPRGAEYGYTF. The DNA of the CDR3 is TGTGCCAGCAGCCCACCCCGGGGGGCGGAGTATGGCTACACCTTC.

This chain joins TRBV29-1 and TRBJ1-2; possibly TRBD1 for D (6 bases). The CDR3 consists of 13 residues. In germline, CDR1 is SQVTM, CDR2 ANQGSEA. Trimming took 3 bases from V and 6 from J, leaving 14 bases between them. In nucleotides, the CDR3 is TGCAGCGTTGAGGCACAGGGTGAGCATGGCTACACCTTC. Its translation is CSVEAQGEHGYTF.

The sample holds many counts of this clonotype. The chain couples TRBV2 to TRBJ2-5; no clear D. Trimming cost V 6 bases and J 4 bases, with 9 bases left between them. The CDR3 totals 12 residues. Per germline, CDR1 SNHLY and CDR2 FYNNEI. This CDR3 reads CASRFLGETQYF. The DNA for the CDR3 is TGTGCCAGCAGGTTTTTGGGAGAGACCCAGTACTTC. The entire variable domain, with the rest obtained from reference TRBV2 and TRBJ2-5, is as follows: EPEVTQTPSHQVTQMGQEVILRCVPISNHLYFYWYRQILGQKVEFLVSFYNNEISEKSEIFDDQFSVERPDGSNFTLKIRSTKLEDSAMYFCASRFLGETQYFGPGTRLLVL.

This chain uses TRBV4-1 with TRBJ1-2; possible D gene TRBD1, 6 bases. With 1 base removed from V and 8 bases from J, the gap between germline ends came to 11 bases. Germline assignment: CDR1 MGHRA and CDR2 YSYEKL. This CDR3 comprises 13 residues. The DNA of the CDR3 is TGCGCCAGCAGCCAAGGAACAGGGAGAGGCTACACCTTC. Translation: CASSQGTGRGYTF.

V is TRBV14 and J is TRBJ2-5, with 7 bases lining up with TRBD2. J lost 2 bases, V lost 6 bases, and 6 bases had no gene match. CDR3 length equals 14 residues. The germline gives CDR1 SGHDN, CDR2 FVKESK. The CDR3 spells CASSPLAEQETQYF. DNA for the CDR3: TGTGCCAGCAGTCCCCTAGCGGAACAAGAGACCCAGTACTTC.

The chain employs TRBV5-1 and TRBJ2-5; 12 nucleotides agree with TRBD2. Looked up from germline, CDR1 is SGHRS and CDR2 is YFSETQ. There are 16 residues in the CDR3. Trimming at V came to 7 bases and at J to 1 base, leaving 8 bases not matched to a gene. DNA for the CDR3: TGCGCCAGCGGCCAACAGACTAGCGGGGGCCAAGAGACCCAGTACTTC. As protein: CASGQQTSGGQETQYF.

With respect to this clonotype: This sequence may be a read error, since a much larger clone differs from it by one base. The V gene is TRBV15, the J gene TRBJ2-7; D is unclear. This CDR3 region has 12 residues. The V gene's germline CDR1 is LNHNV and CDR2 YYDKDF (reference sequence). The CDR3 reads CATSRDRYEQHF. The CDR3, as DNA: TGTGCCACCAGCAGAGATAGATACGAGCAGCACTTC.

The chain carries TRBV5-1 and TRBJ2-2; D is possibly TRBD2 (6 bases). Germline V gene sequence: CDR1 SGHRS, CDR2 YFSETQ. The V end was cut by 5 bases, the J end by 1 base, with 12 bases between. CDR3 length: 15 residues. The CDR3 DNA is TGCGCCAGCAGTAATAGCGGTCTGAACACCGGGGAGCTGTTTTTT. This gives the protein CASSNSGLNTGELFF.

The chain uses TRBV12-3 or TRBV12-4 and TRBJ1-5; D remains ambiguous. This CDR3 has 14 amino acids. Trimming cost V 3 bases and J 8 bases, with 14 bases left between them. This CDR3 reads CASSLYSGSKPQHF. CDR3 coding DNA: TGTGCCAGCAGTTTGTATTCAGGCTCGAAGCCCCAGCATTTT.

In its sample, this clonotype was seen many times. The chain employs TRBV15 and TRBJ1-1; D uncertain. The length of the CDR3 is 13 residues. CDR1 is LNHNV and CDR2 is YYDKDF in the germline V gene (reference sequence). V lost 1 base and J 10 bases, leaving 13 bases between the germline ends. The DNA for the CDR3 is TGTGCCACCAGCAGAGGCGGGGAACAAGTAGCTTTCTTT. Its translation is CATSRGGEQVAFF.

The V and J genes are TRBV10-3 and TRBJ1-5; D might be TRBD1 (5 bases). The CDR3 is 14 amino acids. CDR1 and CDR2 (germline): ENHRY, SYGVKD. V dropped 4 bases and J dropped 11 bases, with 18 bases sitting between them. The CDR3 reads CAISGGTGRETQHF. CDR3 nucleotide sequence: TGTGCCATCAGTGGGGGGACCGGCCGGGAGACCCAGCATTTT.

This clonotype was observed a handful of times. This chain links TRBV10-3 with TRBJ2-7; 8 bases match TRBD1. This CDR3 has 17 residues. The trim removed 5 bases at V and 3 bases at J, leaving 15 bases unmatched. Looked up from germline, CDR1 is ENHRY and CDR2 is SYGVKD. The CDR3 reads CAISPKGTRGLDYEQYF. As DNA, the CDR3 is TGTGCCATCAGTCCTAAAGGGACCAGGGGGCTGGACTACGAGCAGTACTTC.